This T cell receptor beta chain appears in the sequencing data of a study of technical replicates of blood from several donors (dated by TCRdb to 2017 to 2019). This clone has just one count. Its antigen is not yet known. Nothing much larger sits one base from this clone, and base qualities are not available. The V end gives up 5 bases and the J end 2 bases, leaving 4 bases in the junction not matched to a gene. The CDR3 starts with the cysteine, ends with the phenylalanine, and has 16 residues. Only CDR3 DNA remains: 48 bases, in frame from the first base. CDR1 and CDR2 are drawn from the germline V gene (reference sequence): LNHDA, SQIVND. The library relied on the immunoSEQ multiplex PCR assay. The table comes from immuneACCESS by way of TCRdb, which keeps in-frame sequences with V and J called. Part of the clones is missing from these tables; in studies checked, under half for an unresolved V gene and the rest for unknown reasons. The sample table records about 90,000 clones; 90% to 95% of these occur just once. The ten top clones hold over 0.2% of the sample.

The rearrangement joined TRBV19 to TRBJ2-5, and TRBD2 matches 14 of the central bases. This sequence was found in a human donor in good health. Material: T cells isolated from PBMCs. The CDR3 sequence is CASSLRTSGRQETQYF. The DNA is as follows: TGTGCCAGTAGTCTTCGGACTAGCGGGAGGCAAGAGACCCAGTACTTC.